A single sample is the source of the 21 T cell receptor beta chains below, sequenced in a study of cytomegalovirus exposure and HLA in healthy donors. PCR amplification relied on 60 Vbeta primers (plus 13 Jbeta primers). Method: immunoSEQ multiplex PCR; TCRdb's copy keeps in-frame clones and lacks some. This table holds fewer than 120,000 clones, approximately 84% found once. Material for sequencing was PBMCs. The origin of the receptors is a middle-aged man in good health and CMV-seronegative.

The gene calls are TRBV6-5 and TRBJ1-1, with 7 bases identical to TRBD1. This CDR3 has 14 amino acids. The ends lost 6 bases at V and 4 bases at J; junction bases unmatched: 8. Germline V gene lookup returns CDR1 MNHEY and CDR2 SVGAGI. DNA for the CDR3: TGTGCCAGCAGCCTAGACAGGGTTTTCACTGAAGCTTTCTTT. This encodes CASSLDRVFTEAFF.

V and J are TRBV27 and TRBJ2-3; TRBD2 matches at 7 bases. This CDR3 has 13 residues. V lost 6 bases to trimming and J lost 10 bases; unmatched junction nucleotides: 10. Per germline, CDR1 MNHEY and CDR2 SMNVEV (reference sequence). DNA of the CDR3: TGTGCCAGCAGCGCGGTCGAGCGGGGAGCGCAGTATTTT. Its translation is CASSAVERGAQYF.

The genes are TRBV5-1 and TRBJ1-1; the match to TRBD1 covers 7 bases. This CDR3 is built from 15 residues. Germline CDR1 reads SGHRS; CDR2 reads YFSETQ. J lost 0 bases, V lost 3 bases, and 5 bases had no gene match. The CDR3 nucleotides are TGCGCCAGCAGCTCGGGACAGCCCGTGAACACTGAAGCTTTCTTT. It codes for CASSSGQPVNTEAFF.

The chain recombines TRBV7-3 with TRBJ2-7; TRBD2 agrees at 12 bases. The trim removed 3 bases at V and 4 bases at J, leaving 4 bases unmatched. The CDR3 runs 15 residues. Per germline, CDR1 SGHTA and CDR2 FQGTGA. The CDR3 DNA sequence: TGTGCCAGCAGCTTGACTAGCGGGGGATCTTACGAGCAGTACTTC. Amino acid sequence: CASSLTSGGSYEQYF.

V is TRBV7-9 and J is TRBJ2-5; 11 nucleotides agree with TRBD2. CDR3 length: 15 amino acids. Germline lookup yields CDR1 SEHNR and CDR2 FQNEAQ (reference sequence). Trimming at V came to 4 bases and at J to 3 bases, leaving 4 bases not matched to a gene. CDR3 protein: CASSSGLAVKETQYF. In DNA form, the CDR3 reads TGTGCCAGCAGCTCGGGACTAGCGGTTAAAGAGACCCAGTACTTC.

V and J are TRBV6-5 and TRBJ2-7; D is possibly TRBD1 (7 bases). The ends were cut back, 4 bases at V and 7 bases at J, with 17 bases in the middle. Germline CDR1 reads MNHEY; CDR2 reads SVGAGI. The CDR3 runs 14 residues. The CDR3 bases are TGTGCCAGCAGTTTCGCAGGGGGGTCAGGGGAGCAGTACTTC. Amino acid sequence: CASSFAGGSGEQYF.

The chain uses TRBV5-4 and TRBJ2-3; the D is unclear. Trimming cost V 0 bases and J 1 base, with 3 bases left between them. This CDR3 comprises 13 residues. The V gene's germline CDR1 is SGHNT and CDR2 YYREEE (reference sequence). The chain's CDR3 is CASSLAGTDTQYF. The CDR3 DNA reads as TGTGCCAGCAGCTTGGCGGGCACAGATACGCAGTATTTT.

The chain is built from TRBV2 and TRBJ1-4, with D tentatively TRBD1 (5 bases). The CDR3 totals 12 residues. Germline CDR1 reads SNHLY; CDR2 reads FYNNEI. The V gene lost 7 bases and the J gene lost 6 bases, with 9 bases spanning the gap. The CDR3 DNA follows: TGTGCCAGCATGGAGACAGATGAAAAACTGTTTTTT. Its translation: CASMETDEKLFF.

The chain links TRBV6-5 to TRBJ2-5; 7 bases align to TRBD2. The germline V gene encodes CDR1 MNHEY and CDR2 SVGAGI. The CDR3 covers 15 residues. V was pared by 2 bases and J by 5 bases, with 8 bases of the junction left unmatched. The CDR3 is CASSYGGGGPETQYF. CDR3 DNA sequence: TGTGCCAGCAGTTACGGCGGGGGAGGGCCGGAGACCCAGTACTTC.

The rearrangement joins TRBV5-6 to TRBJ1-2; unclear D gene. The CDR3 loop spans 13 amino acids. The ends were cut back, 1 base at V and 2 bases at J, with 6 bases in the middle. The V gene's germline CDR1 is SGHDT and CDR2 YYEEEE. The CDR3 coding sequence is TGTGCCAGCAGCTTGAACAGAAACTATGGCTACACCTTC. This codes for CASSLNRNYGYTF.

The chain combines TRBV7-8 with TRBJ1-5; TRBD1 matches at 10 bases. Per the germline V gene, CDR1 is SGHVS and CDR2 is FQNEAQ. The CDR3 extends over 16 amino acids. V was clipped by 3 bases and J by 5 bases; unmatched bases: 7. The DNA for the CDR3 is TGTGCCAGCAGCTTTGGCGGAGGACAGGGGGATCAGCCCCAGCATTTT. Residues: CASSFGGGQGDQPQHF.

This chain connects TRBV19 to TRBJ1-5; TRBD1 is a possible D gene (6 bases). Germline CDR1 LNHDA, CDR2 SQIVND (reference sequence). The CDR3 sequence is 16 residues long. With 0 bases removed from V and 2 bases from J, the gap between germline ends came to 11 bases. CDR3 sequence: CASSIEGGFGNQPQHF. The DNA for the CDR3 is TGTGCCAGTAGTATAGAAGGGGGATTCGGCAATCAGCCCCAGCATTTT.

The chain recombines TRBV5-6 with TRBJ2-7; maybe TRBD1 (6 bases). Trimming left V 4 bases short and J 6 bases short, with 17 bases between. CDR3 length: 14 amino acids. Germline values: CDR1 SGHDT, CDR2 YYEEEE. Here the CDR3 reads CASSPDQGLGEQYF. The CDR3 region has the DNA TGTGCCAGCAGCCCCGATCAGGGGTTGGGCGAGCAGTACTTC.

This clone has only one observation. The chain joins TRBV7-7 to TRBJ2-5; TRBD1 matches at 7 bases. CDR3 length: 16 amino acids. The V gene's germline CDR1 is SSHAT and CDR2 FNYEAQ (reference sequence). V dropped 5 bases and J dropped 2; count of bases not matched to a gene: 11. The CDR3, as DNA: TGTGCCAGCAGCCCAAGGATAGGGGGCACGCAAGAGACCCAGTACTTC. This sequence encodes CASSPRIGGTQETQYF.

This chain uses TRBV7-2 with TRBJ2-1; 8 bases are a match to TRBD2. The CDR3 has 13 residues. CDR1 and CDR2 from the germline V gene are SGHTA and FQGNSA. Trimming cost V 1 base and J 12 bases; bases outside gene matches: 5. CDR3 sequence: CASSLGSGGTQFF. The CDR3 DNA is TGTGCCAGCAGCTTAGGCAGCGGGGGTACGCAGTTCTTC.

This chain connects TRBV27 to TRBJ1-5; 8 bases match TRBD1. CDR1 is MNHEY, CDR2 SMNVEV, per germline (reference sequence). The CDR3 covers 14 residues. Unmatched junction bases numbered 7, after V lost 5 bases and J lost 7 bases. CDR3 in amino acids: CASSAGTGWQPQHF. CDR3 bases: TGTGCCAGCAGTGCCGGGACAGGCTGGCAGCCCCAGCATTTT.

The V call is TRBV6-5, the J call TRBJ1-5; 7 bases line up with TRBD1. The CDR3 sequence is 14 residues long. Trimming at V came to 11 bases and at J to 2 bases, leaving 9 bases not matched to a gene. The germline V gene encodes CDR1 MNHEY and CDR2 SVGAGI. The CDR3 nucleotides are TGTGCCTCGAAAGAGGGGGCAGGCAATCAGCCCCAGCATTTT. Protein: CASKEGAGNQPQHF.

The chain employs TRBV7-6 and TRBJ1-2; no clear D. The CDR3 runs 15 residues. V lost 4 bases and J 3 bases, leaving 15 bases between the germline ends. Germline values: CDR1 SGHVS, CDR2 FNYEAQ. DNA for the CDR3: TGTGCCAGCAGCTCTGGCCCCGGGGTCCACTATGGCTACACCTTC. It translates to CASSSGPGVHYGYTF. Filled out from reference TRBV7-6 and TRBJ1-2, the complete variable domain reads GAGVSQSPRYKVTKRGQDVALRCDPISGHVSLYWYRQALGQGPEFLTYFNYEAQQDKSGLPNDRFSAERPEGSISTLTIQRTEQRDSAMYRCASSSGPGVHYGYTFGSGTRLTVV.

This clone was counted between two and nine times. V gene TRBV30 combines with J gene TRBJ2-1; TRBD2 aligns across 13 bases. The CDR3 length is 15 residues. V trimming: 5 bases; J trimming: 4 bases; junction bases outside the gene matches: 5. Germline CDR1 GTSNPN, CDR2 SVGIG (reference sequence). The CDR3 nucleotides are TGTGCCTGGGGGGGGACTAGCGGGGCTTACAATGAGCAGTTCTTC. Translated: CAWGGTSGAYNEQFF.

V gene TRBV23-1 combines with J gene TRBJ1-2; possible D gene TRBD1, 5 bases. TRBV23-1 qualifies as an ORF whose function is uncertain. Trimming removed 11 bases at V and 7 bases at J, with 29 bases between. The CDR3 contains 16 residues. CDR3 nucleotide sequence: TGCGCCCTCATGGGGGGGGAGATAAGCCGTCCGGGTGGCTACACCTTC. This sequence encodes CALMGGEISRPGGYTF.

The chain links TRBV28 to TRBJ1-1, with no clear D. Germline loops: CDR1 MDHEN, CDR2 SYDVKM. The germline V and J ends were trimmed by 6 bases and 3 bases, with 8 bases remaining between them. The CDR3 is 12 residues long. The CDR3 bases are TGTGCCAGCAGCCAGAGGGACACTGAAGCTTTCTTT. Its protein is CASSQRDTEAFF.